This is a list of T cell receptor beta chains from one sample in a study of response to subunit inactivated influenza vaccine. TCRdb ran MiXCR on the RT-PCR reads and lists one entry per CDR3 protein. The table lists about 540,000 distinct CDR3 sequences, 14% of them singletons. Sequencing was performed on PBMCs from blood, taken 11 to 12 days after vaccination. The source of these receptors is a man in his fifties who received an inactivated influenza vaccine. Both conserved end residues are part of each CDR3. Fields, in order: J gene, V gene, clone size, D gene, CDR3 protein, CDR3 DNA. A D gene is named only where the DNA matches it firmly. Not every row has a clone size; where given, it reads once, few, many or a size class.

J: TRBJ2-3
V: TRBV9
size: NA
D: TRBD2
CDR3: CASSVVAGGVGTDTQYF
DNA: TGTGCCAGCAGCGTAGTTGCGGGAGGAGTAGGCACAGATACGCAGTATTTT

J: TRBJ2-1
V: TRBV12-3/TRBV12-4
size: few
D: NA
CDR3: CASSLALRDNEQFF
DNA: TGTGCCAGCAGTTTAGCCTTGAGGGACAATGAGCAGTTCTTC

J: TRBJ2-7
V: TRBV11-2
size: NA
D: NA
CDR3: CASSLVSQVNSYEQYF
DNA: TGTGCCAGCAGCTTAGTCTCACAGGTCAACTCCTACGAGCAGTACTTC

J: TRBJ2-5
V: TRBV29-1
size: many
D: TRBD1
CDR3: CSVRPGGRETQYF
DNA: TGCAGCGTTCGACCAGGGGGACGGGAGACCCAGTACTTC

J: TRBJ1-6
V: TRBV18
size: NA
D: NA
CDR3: CASSPGTNSPLHF
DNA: TGTGCCAGCTCACCAGGGACAAACTCACCCCTCCACTTT

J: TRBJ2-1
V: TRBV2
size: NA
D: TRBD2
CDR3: CASSEAWSSGRRNEQFF
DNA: TGTGCCAGCAGTGAAGCCTGGTCTAGCGGGAGACGGAATGAGCAGTTCTTC

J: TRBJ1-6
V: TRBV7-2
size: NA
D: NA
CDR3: CASSLVPSSYNSPLHF
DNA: TGTGCCAGCAGCTTAGTTCCGAGCTCCTATAATTCACCCCTCCACTTT

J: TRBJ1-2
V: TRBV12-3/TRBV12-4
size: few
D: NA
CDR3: CASSFPKGGYTF
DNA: TGTGCCAGCAGCTTTCCAAAAGGTGGCTACACCTTC

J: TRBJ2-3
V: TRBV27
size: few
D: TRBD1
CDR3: CASSLWDRESYTQYF
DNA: TGTGCCAGCAGTTTATGGGACAGGGAATCCTATACGCAGTATTTT

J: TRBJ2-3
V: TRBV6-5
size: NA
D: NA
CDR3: CASSYSVWPDTDTQYF
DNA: TGTGCCAGCAGTTACTCTGTGTGGCCGGACACAGATACGCAGTATTTT

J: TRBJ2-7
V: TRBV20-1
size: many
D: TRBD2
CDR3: CSANSGGFSYEQYF
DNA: TGCAGTGCCAATAGCGGGGGATTCTCCTACGAGCAGTACTTC

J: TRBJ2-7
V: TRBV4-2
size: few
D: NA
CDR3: CASSLERENTYEQYF
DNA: TGTGCCAGCAGCCTGGAGCGAGAAAATACCTACGAGCAGTACTTC

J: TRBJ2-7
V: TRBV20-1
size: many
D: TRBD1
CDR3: CRGDRGKEQYF
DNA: TGCAGGGGGGACAGGGGTAAAGAGCAGTACTTC

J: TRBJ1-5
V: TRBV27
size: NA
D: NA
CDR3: CASSPYRAVKPQHF
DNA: TGTGCCAGCAGTCCCTACAGGGCTGTTAAGCCCCAGCATTTT

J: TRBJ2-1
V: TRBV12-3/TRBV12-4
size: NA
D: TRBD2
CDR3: CASSFGGRAVGEQFF
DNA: TGTGCCAGCAGTTTCGGAGGGAGGGCCGTTGGTGAGCAGTTCTTC

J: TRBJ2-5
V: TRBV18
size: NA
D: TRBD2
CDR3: CASSLTTSGREETQYF
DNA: TGTGCCAGCTCACTGACGACTAGCGGGAGGGAGGAGACCCAGTACTTC

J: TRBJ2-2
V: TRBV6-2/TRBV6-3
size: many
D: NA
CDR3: CASSYHRPLIGGELFF
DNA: TGTGCCAGCAGTTACCACCGACCCCTAATCGGCGGGGAGCTGTTTTTT

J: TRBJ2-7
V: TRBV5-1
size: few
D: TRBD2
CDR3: CASSVLAIAGPTYEQYF
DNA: TGCGCCAGCAGCGTGTTGGCCATAGCGGGGCCAACCTACGAGCAGTACTTC